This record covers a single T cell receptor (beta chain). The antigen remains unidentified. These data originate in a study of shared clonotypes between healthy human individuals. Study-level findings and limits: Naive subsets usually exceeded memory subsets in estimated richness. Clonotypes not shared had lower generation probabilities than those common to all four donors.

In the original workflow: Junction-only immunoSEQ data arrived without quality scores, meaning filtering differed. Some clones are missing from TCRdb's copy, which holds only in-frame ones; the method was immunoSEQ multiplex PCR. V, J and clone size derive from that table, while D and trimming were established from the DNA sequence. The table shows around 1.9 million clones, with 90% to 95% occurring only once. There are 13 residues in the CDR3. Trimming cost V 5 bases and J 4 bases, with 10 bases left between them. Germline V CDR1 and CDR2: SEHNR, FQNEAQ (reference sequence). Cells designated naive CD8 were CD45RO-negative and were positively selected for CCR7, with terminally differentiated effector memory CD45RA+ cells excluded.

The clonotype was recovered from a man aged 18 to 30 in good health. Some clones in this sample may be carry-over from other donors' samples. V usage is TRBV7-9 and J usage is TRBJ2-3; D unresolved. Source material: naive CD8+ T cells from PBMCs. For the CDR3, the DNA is TGTGCCAGCAGCCCCCTGGGTCCAGATACGCAGTATTTT. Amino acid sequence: CASSPLGPDTQYF. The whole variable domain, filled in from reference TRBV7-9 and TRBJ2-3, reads DTGVSQNPRHKITKRGQNVTFRCDPISEHNRLYWYRQTLGQGPEFLTYFQNEAQLEKSRLLSDRFSAERPKGSFSTLEIQRTEQGDSAMYLCASSPLGPDTQYFGPGTRLTVL.